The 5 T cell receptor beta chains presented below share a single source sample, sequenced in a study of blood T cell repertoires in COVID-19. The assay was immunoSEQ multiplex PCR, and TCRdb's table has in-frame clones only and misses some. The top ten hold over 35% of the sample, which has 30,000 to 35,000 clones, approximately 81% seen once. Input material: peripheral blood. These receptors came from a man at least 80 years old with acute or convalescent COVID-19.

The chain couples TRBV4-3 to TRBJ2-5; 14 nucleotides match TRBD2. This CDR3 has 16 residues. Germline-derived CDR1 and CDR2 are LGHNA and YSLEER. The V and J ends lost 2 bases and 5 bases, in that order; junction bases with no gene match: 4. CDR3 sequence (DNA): TGCGCCAGCAGCCAATCCTGGACTAGCGGGGGGGAGACCCAGTACTTC. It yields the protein CASSQSWTSGGETQYF.

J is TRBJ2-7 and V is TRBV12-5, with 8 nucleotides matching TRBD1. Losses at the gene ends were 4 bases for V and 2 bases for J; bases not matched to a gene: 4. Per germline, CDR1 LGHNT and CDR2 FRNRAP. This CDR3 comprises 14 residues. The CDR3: CASGSRQGPYEQYF. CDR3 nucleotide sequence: TGTGCTAGTGGTTCGAGACAGGGGCCCTACGAGCAGTACTTC.

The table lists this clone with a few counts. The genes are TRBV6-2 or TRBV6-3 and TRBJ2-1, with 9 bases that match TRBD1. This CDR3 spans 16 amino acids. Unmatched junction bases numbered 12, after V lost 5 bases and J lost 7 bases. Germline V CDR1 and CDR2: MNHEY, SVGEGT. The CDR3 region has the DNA TGTGCCAGCAGTACTAGGGGGACAGGGTCCATGAATGAGCAGTTCTTC. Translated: CASSTRGTGSMNEQFF.

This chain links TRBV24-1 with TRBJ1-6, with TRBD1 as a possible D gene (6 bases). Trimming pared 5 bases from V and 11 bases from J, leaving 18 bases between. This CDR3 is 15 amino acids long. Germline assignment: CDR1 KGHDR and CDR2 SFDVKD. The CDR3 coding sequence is TGTGCCACCAGTGTTCACAGGGCGCTGGGGACACCCCTCCACTTT. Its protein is CATSVHRALGTPLHF.

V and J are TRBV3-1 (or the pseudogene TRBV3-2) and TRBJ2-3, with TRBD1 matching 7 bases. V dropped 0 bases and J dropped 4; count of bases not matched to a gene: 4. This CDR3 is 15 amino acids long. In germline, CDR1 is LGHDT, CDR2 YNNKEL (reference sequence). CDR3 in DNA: TGTGCCAGCAGCCAAGAAGGGGGCGCGGCAGATACGCAGTATTTT. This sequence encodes CASSQEGGAADTQYF.